This T cell receptor beta chain was identified in a study of shared clonotypes between healthy human individuals. Study outcomes and limitations: Sequencing depth was expected to influence donor clonotype sharing.

The germline V and J ends were trimmed by 7 bases and 4 bases, with 13 bases remaining between them. CDR3 size: 12 residues. CDR1 and CDR2 (germline): SQVTM, ANQGSEA. The study enrolled healthy HIV-negative adults without recent acute infections or vaccinations as donors. Comments on this clone: The antigen is not known.

Here immunoSEQ multiplex PCR was the method, and the copy in TCRdb shows in-frame clones only, minus some. This sample yields some 530,000 clones, of which around 73% are seen a single time; 9.5% to 15% belongs to the top ten. This TCR derives from a woman between 40 and 50 years old in good health. Some clones in this sample may be carry-over from other donors' samples. This chain uses TRBV29-1 with TRBJ1-2; possibly TRBD1 for D (6 bases). The sample consisted of PBMCs. The CDR3 nucleotides read TGCAGCGCCGGAGAGGGGGGCTATGGCTACACCTTC. This gives the protein CSAGEGGYGYTF.